This T cell receptor (beta chain) was retrieved from a study of naive and memory T cell subsets. Overall study results and limits: This RNA-based method may be sensitive to activation-related transcript changes.

This CDR3 spans 13 amino acids. The trim removed 1 base at V and 6 bases at J, leaving 2 bases unmatched. CDR1 and CDR2 from the germline V gene are GTSNPN and SVGIG (reference sequence). The SP2 primer and nested alpha and beta constant region primers amplified ligated cDNA in four rounds. Alpha and beta constant region primers primed reverse transcription for blood and skin samples. From the 5' RACE reads, TCRdb called clonotypes with MiXCR, one entry per CDR3 protein. The data contain 45,000 to 55,000 distinct CDR3 sequences, 4.7% of them singletons. The library had UMIs added by 3' ligation of an oligonucleotide to TCR cDNA. RNA was extracted from 2 to 3 ml of whole blood of healthy adults. Unsorted total RNA, about 1 to 1000 ng, was DNase treated before reverse transcription. This clonotype was counted at least ten times. Its antigen is as yet unknown.

The gene calls are TRBV30 and TRBJ2-1, with 8 bases aligning to TRBD2. This TCR was sampled from a female donor in good health. This chain's CDR3 is CAWSDLAGNEQFF. The CDR3 DNA reads TGTGCCTGGAGTGACCTAGCGGGCAATGAGCAGTTCTTC.